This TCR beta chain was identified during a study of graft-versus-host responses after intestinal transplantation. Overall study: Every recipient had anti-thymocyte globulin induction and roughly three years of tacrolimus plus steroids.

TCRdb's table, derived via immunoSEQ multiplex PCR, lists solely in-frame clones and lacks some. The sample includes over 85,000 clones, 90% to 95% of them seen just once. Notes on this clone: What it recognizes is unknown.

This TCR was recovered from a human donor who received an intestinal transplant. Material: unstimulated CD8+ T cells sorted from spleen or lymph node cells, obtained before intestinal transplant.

CDR3 residues: CASSFSGREYNEQFF. CDR3 nucleotide sequence: TGTGCCAGCAGCTTCAGCGGGAGGGAGTACAATGAGCAGTTCTTC. The chain couples TRBV7-3 to TRBJ2-1, with 10 positions matching TRBD2. V gave up 3 bases and J gave up 4 bases; unmatched junction bases: 3. Germline loops: CDR1 SGHTA, CDR2 FQGTGA. CDR3 length equals 15 residues. The whole variable domain, remainder taken from reference TRBV7-3 and TRBJ2-1, is GAGVSQTPSNKVTEKGKYVELRCDPISGHTALYWYRQSLGQGPEFLIYFQGTGAADDSGLPNDRFFAVRPEGSVSTLKIQRTERGDSAVYLCASSFSGREYNEQFFGPGTRLTVL.